This T cell receptor (beta chain) emerged from a study of blood T cell repertoires in COVID-19. Trimming cost V 4 bases and J 5 bases; bases outside gene matches: 8. This CDR3 has 16 amino acids. The germline CDR1 and CDR2 sequences are SGDLS and YYNGEE. The assay was immunoSEQ multiplex PCR, and TCRdb's table has in-frame clones only and misses some. The profile shows approximately 100,000 clones, 60% to 85% of them singletons. The sequencing sample was made of peripheral blood. The clonotype originates from an elderly man with COVID-19, enrolled during active disease. The chain joins TRBV9 to TRBJ2-1, with 11 positions matching TRBD1. The CDR3 DNA reads TGTGCCAGCAGCCCCCGGACAGGGGGCGCCCACAATGAGCAGTTCTTC. Protein sequence: CASSPRTGGAHNEQFF. Together with reference TRBV9 and TRBJ2-1, the CDR3 gives the full variable domain: DSGVTQTPKHLITATGQRVTLRCSPRSGDLSVYWYQQSLDQGLQFLIQYYNGEERAKGNILERFSAQQFPDLHSELNLSSLELGDSALYFCASSPRTGGAHNEQFFGPGTRLTVL.